This T cell receptor (beta chain) came from a study of preoperative IRX-2 immunotherapy in early breast cancer. CDR3 length: 14 residues. Germline V lookup: CDR1 SGHNT, CDR2 YENEEA. Trimming cost V 3 bases and J 0 bases, with 9 bases left between them. Treatment in this sample: preoperative locoregional IRX-2 cytokine immunotherapy. Preoperative locoregional IRX-2 cytokine immunotherapy was tested in the phase Ib source study. Produced via immunoSEQ multiplex PCR; TCRdb's table is partial and in-frame only. The top ten hold roughly 13% of the sample, which has thousands of clones, about 80% seen once.

The clonotype originates from a human donor with breast cancer. V is TRBV11-3 and J is TRBJ2-7; no clear D. The input for sequencing was tumor tissue, taken after IRX-2 immunotherapy. CDR3 in DNA: TGTGCCAGCAGCTTGCAGCTAAGCTCCTACGAGCAGTACTTC. This sequence encodes CASSLQLSSYEQYF.